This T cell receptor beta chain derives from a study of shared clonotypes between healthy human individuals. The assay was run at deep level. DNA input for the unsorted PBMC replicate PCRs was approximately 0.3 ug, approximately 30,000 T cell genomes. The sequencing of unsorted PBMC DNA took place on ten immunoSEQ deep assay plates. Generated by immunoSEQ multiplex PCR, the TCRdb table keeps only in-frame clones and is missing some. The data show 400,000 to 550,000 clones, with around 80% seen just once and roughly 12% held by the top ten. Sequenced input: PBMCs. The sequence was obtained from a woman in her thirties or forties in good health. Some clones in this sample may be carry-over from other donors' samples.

CDR3: CASSFGQGTDEQYF. For the CDR3, the DNA is TGCGCCAGCAGCTTTGGACAGGGGACGGACGAGCAGTACTTC. The V call is TRBV5-1, the J call TRBJ2-7, with TRBD1 identical over 9 bases. CDR1 is SGHRS and CDR2 is YFSETQ in the germline V gene. This CDR3 contains 14 residues. With 2 bases clipped from V and 5 bases from J, the junction kept 5 bases outside the gene matches.